Below, one T cell receptor beta chain is given with its context. These data originate in a study of blood T cell repertoires in COVID-19. Overall study context: COVID-19 samples from acute and convalescent phases originated in the United States, Italy and Spain. PBMCs, B-cell-depleted T cells, or T cells were the source of the cDNA or gDNA that made up the material.

Original handling: Amplified reference gene primers provided the basis for estimating nucleated cell counts. Profiled with immunoSEQ multiplex PCR; TCRdb holds only in-frame clones, not every one. V and J calls and clone size are as listed in that table; D and trimming were resolved from the DNA. The data hold approximately 98,000 clones, with less than 85% observed a single time. The CDR3 is 15 amino acids. CDR1 is SGHRS, CDR2 YFSETQ, per germline. Trimming at V came to 0 bases and at J to 1 base, leaving 2 bases not matched to a gene. Material for sequencing was peripheral blood. This chain links TRBV5-1 with TRBJ2-3; 7 bases match TRBD2. The source is a woman in her thirties or forties with acute or convalescent COVID-19. In nucleotides, the CDR3 is TGCGCCAGCAGCTTGGTTGCGGGGGGCACAGATACGCAGTATTTT. Protein product: CASSLVAGGTDTQYF.